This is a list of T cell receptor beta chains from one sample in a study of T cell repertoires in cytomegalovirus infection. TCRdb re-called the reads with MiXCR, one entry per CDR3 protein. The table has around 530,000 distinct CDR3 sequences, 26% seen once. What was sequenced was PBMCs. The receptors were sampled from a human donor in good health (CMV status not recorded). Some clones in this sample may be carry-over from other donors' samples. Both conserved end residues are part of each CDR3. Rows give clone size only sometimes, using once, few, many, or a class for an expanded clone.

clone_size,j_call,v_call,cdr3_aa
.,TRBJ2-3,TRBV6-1,CAINRAGTDTQYF
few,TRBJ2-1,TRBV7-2,CASSTSGRNDEQFF
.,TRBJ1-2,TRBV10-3,CAISESEVRANYGYTF
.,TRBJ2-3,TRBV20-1,CSASSYASGSTDTQYF
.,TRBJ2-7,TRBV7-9,CASTPTGAEQYF
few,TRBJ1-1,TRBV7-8,CASSPQTGHNPF
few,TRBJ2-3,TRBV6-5,CASSYFAGAHTDTQYF
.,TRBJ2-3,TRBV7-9,CASRQGGTDTQYF
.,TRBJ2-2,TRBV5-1,CASSTGRNTGELFF
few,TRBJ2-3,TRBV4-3,CASSQYLGVSGGDTQYF
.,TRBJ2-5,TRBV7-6,CASSVVAETQYF
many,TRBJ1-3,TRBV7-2,CASSLGRKVSGNTIYF
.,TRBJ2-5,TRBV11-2,CASSFGTSAAGETQYF
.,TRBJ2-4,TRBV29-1,CSASTGANIQYF
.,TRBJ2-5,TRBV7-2,CASSLTGLAGVETQYF
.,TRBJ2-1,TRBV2,CAVAHSSWGLADNEQFF
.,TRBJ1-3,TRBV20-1,CSARLPSSGNTIYF
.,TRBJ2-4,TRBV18,CASSTNPLERTAKNIQYF
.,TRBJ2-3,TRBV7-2,CASSLVGARTTRTDTQYF
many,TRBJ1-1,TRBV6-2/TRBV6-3,CASIRGGTEAFF
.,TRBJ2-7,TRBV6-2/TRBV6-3,CASSYRSGRAGENEQYF
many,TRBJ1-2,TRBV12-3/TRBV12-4,CASSLGPNSNYGYTF
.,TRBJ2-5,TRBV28,CASSLGTGKRGLQETQYF
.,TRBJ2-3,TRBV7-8,CASSLDWRAGGDTQYF
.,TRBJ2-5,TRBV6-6,CASWTNQETQYF
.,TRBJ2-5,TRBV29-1,CSVTSVLAGAAETQYF
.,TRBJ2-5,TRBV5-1,CASSFGDRGAGEEIQYF
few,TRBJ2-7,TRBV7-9,CASSEDRAEQYF
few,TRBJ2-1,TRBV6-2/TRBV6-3,CASGDLSSYNEQFF
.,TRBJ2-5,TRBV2,CASSANPLGLAGHKETQYF
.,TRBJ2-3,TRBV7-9,CASSSGQGVSYTQYF
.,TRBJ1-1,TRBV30,CAWSRMNTEAFF
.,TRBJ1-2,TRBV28,CASSLLEAGYTF
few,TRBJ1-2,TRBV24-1,CATSDPGGDYGYTF
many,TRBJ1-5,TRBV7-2,CASSLGTGVGQPQHF
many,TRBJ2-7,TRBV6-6,CASSYSGTSGYEQYF
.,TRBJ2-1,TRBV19,CASSWGSPQEQFF
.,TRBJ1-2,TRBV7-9,CASTTGGGSYGYTF